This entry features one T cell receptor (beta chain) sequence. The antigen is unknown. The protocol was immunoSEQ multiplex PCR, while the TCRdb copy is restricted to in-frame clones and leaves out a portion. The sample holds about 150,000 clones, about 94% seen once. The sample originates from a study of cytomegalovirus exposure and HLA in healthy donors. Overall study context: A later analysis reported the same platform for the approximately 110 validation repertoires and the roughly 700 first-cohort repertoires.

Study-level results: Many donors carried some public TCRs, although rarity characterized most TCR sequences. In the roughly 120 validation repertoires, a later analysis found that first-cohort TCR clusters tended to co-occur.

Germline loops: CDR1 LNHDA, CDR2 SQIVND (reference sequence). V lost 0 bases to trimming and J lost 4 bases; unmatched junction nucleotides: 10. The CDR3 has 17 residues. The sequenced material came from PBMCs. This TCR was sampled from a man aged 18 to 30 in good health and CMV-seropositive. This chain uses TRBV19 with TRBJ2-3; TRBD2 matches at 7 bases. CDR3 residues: CASSIEGGSGPADTQYF. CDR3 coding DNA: TGTGCCAGTAGTATAGAAGGCGGGAGTGGTCCGGCAGATACGCAGTATTTT.